The 6 T cell receptor beta chains below were found in one sample sequenced in a study of blood T cell repertoires in COVID-19. Sequenced by immunoSEQ multiplex PCR; TCRdb stores in-frame clones only, minus some. The sample carries approximately 270,000 clones, under 85% recorded once. The source material was peripheral blood. The receptors come from a human donor with COVID-19, enrolled during active disease. The donor label of this sample is uncertain.

The chain has TRBV19 and TRBJ2-6; 7 nucleotides agree with TRBD1. V lost 4 bases, J lost 4 bases, and 7 bases stayed unmatched. From germline, CDR1 is LNHDA and CDR2 SQIVND (reference sequence). The CDR3 length is 16 residues. As DNA, the CDR3 is TGTGCCAGTAGTAACGACAGGGTCTCGGGGGCCAACGTCCTGACTTTC. Protein product: CASSNDRVSGANVLTF.

The chain employs TRBV28 and TRBJ1-5; D is perhaps TRBD1 (6 bases). Germline loops: CDR1 MDHEN, CDR2 SYDVKM. V was cut by 6 bases and J by 6 bases, with 15 bases left in between. CDR3 size: 14 residues. CDR3 DNA sequence: TGTGCCAGCAGCCTAGGGGGGGCTGGTCAGCCCCAGCATTTT. The encoded protein is CASSLGGAGQPQHF.

The chain couples TRBV5-4 to TRBJ1-2; TRBD1 matches at 7 bases. V was clipped by 4 bases and J by 6 bases; unmatched bases: 3. CDR1 is SGHNT, CDR2 YYREEE, per germline (reference sequence). The CDR3 contains 12 residues. The CDR3 DNA reads TGTGCCAGCAGCCCAACAGGGGATGGCTACACCTTC. It specifies CASSPTGDGYTF.

This chain joins TRBV6-1 and TRBJ1-1, with a tentative D call TRBD1 (5 bases). V lost 1 base to trimming and J lost 7 bases, with 19 bases between them. Per the germline V gene, CDR1 is MNHNS and CDR2 is SASEGT. The CDR3 consists of 16 residues. CDR3 DNA sequence: TGTGCCAGCAGTGAAGGAGGACAAAATAGAGGTCGTGAAGCTTTCTTT. It codes for CASSEGGQNRGREAFF.

Only one count was recorded for this clone. The chain recombines TRBV5-1 with TRBJ2-5, with 7 bases matching TRBD1. Germline CDR1 reads SGHRS; CDR2 reads YFSETQ. With V trimmed by 7 bases and J by 10 bases, 13 bases remained unmatched. CDR3 length: 13 amino acids. This chain's CDR3 is CASGEGAERDQYF. CDR3 DNA: TGCGCCAGCGGCGAGGGGGCCGAGAGGGACCAGTACTTC.

Only a few counts were recorded for this clone. The chain joins TRBV9 to TRBJ1-3; D gene ambiguous. This CDR3 has 14 residues. Germline V gene sequence: CDR1 SGDLS, CDR2 YYNGEE. Trimming took 0 bases from V and 4 from J, leaving 8 bases between them. As DNA, the CDR3 is TGTGCCAGCAGCGTAGGAGCCAGGGGAAACACCATATATTTT. This translates into CASSVGARGNTIYF.